Each of the 27 T cell receptor beta chains below was sequenced from the same sample in a study of shared clonotypes between healthy human individuals. TCRdb's copy holds only in-frame clones and misses some; the assay was immunoSEQ multiplex PCR. The table has some 500,000 clones, about 96% seen once. The sequenced material came from naive CD4+ T cells sorted from blood. Subset described: CD45RA+ positively selected. These receptors were obtained from a woman aged 25-40 years in good health.

The chain recombines TRBV7-8 with TRBJ1-4; 7 bases are shared with TRBD1. From germline, CDR1 is SGHVS and CDR2 FQNEAQ. This CDR3 has 18 amino acids. With 5 bases clipped from V and 0 bases from J, the junction kept 12 bases outside the gene matches. The CDR3: CASSRTTGRIATNEKLFF. The CDR3 DNA sequence: TGTGCCAGCAGCCGAACGACAGGGAGGATTGCAACTAATGAAAAACTGTTTTTT.

This chain joins TRBV7-9 and TRBJ2-2; 10 bases fit TRBD2. In germline, CDR1 is SEHNR, CDR2 FQNEAQ (reference sequence). V lost 5 bases to trimming and J lost 5 bases; unmatched junction nucleotides: 11. The length of the CDR3 is 17 residues. The CDR3 here is CASSLFIAGGGTGELFF. The CDR3 DNA reads as TGTGCCAGCAGCCTATTTATAGCGGGAGGAGGAACCGGGGAGCTGTTTTTT.

The gene calls are TRBV19 and TRBJ2-1; possible D gene TRBD2, 6 bases. V lost 5 bases and J lost 2, with 16 bases in between. CDR3 size: 16 residues. CDR1 is LNHDA and CDR2 is SQIVND in the germline V gene (reference sequence). This chain's CDR3 is CASSGSGGITYNEQFF. CDR3 bases: TGTGCCAGTAGTGGTTCGGGCGGGATAACCTACAATGAGCAGTTCTTC.

CDR3 bases: TGCGCCAGCAGCTTTGCGGGAGTGAGAGGGGGGCAAGAGACCCAGTACTTC. Translation: CASSFAGVRGGQETQYF. This chain links TRBV5-1 with TRBJ2-5; D perhaps matches TRBD2 (7 bases). V lost 2 bases and J lost 2, with 19 bases in between. Looked up from germline, CDR1 is SGHRS and CDR2 is YFSETQ. This CDR3 spans 17 amino acids.

The chain couples TRBV19 to TRBJ2-1; 8 bases match TRBD2. Germline assignment: CDR1 LNHDA and CDR2 SQIVND (reference sequence). The CDR3 is 16 residues long. V shed 5 bases, J shed 0 bases, and the junction held 6 bases outside the gene matches. The CDR3 here is CASSPRLASSYNEQFF. As DNA, the CDR3 is TGTGCCAGTAGTCCCAGACTAGCGAGCTCCTACAATGAGCAGTTCTTC.

The V and J genes are TRBV7-7 and TRBJ2-1; D uncertain. The CDR3 spans 13 residues. Germline loops: CDR1 SSHAT, CDR2 FNYEAQ (reference sequence). The ends were cut back, 1 base at V and 5 bases at J, with 6 bases in the middle. The CDR3 is CASSLGTDNEQFF. The CDR3 DNA is TGTGCCAGCAGCTTAGGGACCGACAATGAGCAGTTCTTC.

The rearrangement joins TRBV19 to TRBJ2-2, with 13 bases matching TRBD2. The CDR3 has 18 residues. Germline trimming cut 5 bases from V and 1 base from J; bases unmatched to any gene: 7. CDR1 and CDR2 (germline): LNHDA, SQIVND (reference sequence). As DNA, the CDR3 is TGTGCCAGTAGTCGTAGACTAGCGGGAGGAATGAACACCGGGGAGCTGTTTTTT. Translation: CASSRRLAGGMNTGELFF.

The count of this clone is one. J is TRBJ2-1 and V is TRBV30; possibly TRBD1 for D (5 bases). Germline assignment: CDR1 GTSNPN and CDR2 SVGIG (reference sequence). The V end lost 3 bases, the J end lost 5 bases, and 11 bases lay between the germline ends. CDR3 size: 13 residues. CDR3 region: CAWSVGADNEQFF. In nucleotides, the CDR3 is TGTGCCTGGAGCGTTGGGGCGGACAATGAGCAGTTCTTC.

The V and J genes are TRBV7-6 and TRBJ2-1; D is ambiguous. The germline V gene has CDR1 SGHVS and CDR2 FNYEAQ. This CDR3 comprises 13 residues. V was clipped by 1 base and J by 10 bases, with 11 bases between them. CDR3 DNA sequence: TGTGCCAGCAGCTTAGGGGATGCTAGAGAGCAGTTCTTC. Its protein is CASSLGDAREQFF.

V is TRBV9 and J is TRBJ2-1; 11 nucleotides align to TRBD2. Trimming removed 0 bases from V and 9 bases from J; junction bases left unmatched: 8. The CDR3 runs 16 residues. Germline CDR1 and CDR2: SGDLS and YYNGEE. CDR3 in amino acids: CASSVGVSGRASEQFF. CDR3 nucleotides: TGTGCCAGCAGCGTAGGGGTTAGCGGGAGGGCCAGTGAGCAGTTCTTC.

The chain recombines TRBV28 with TRBJ2-1; 8 positions match TRBD2. The CDR3 contains 16 residues. Per germline, CDR1 MDHEN and CDR2 SYDVKM. V trimming: 8 bases; J trimming: 3 bases; junction bases outside the gene matches: 12. CDR3 sequence (DNA): TGTGCCAGCGGGGGCCTAAGCGGGGGTCACTACAATGAGCAGTTCTTC. Protein sequence: CASGGLSGGHYNEQFF.

The table lists this clone with a count of one. The chain combines TRBV28 with TRBJ2-7; TRBD1 aligns across 8 bases. From germline, CDR1 is MDHEN and CDR2 SYDVKM. The CDR3 runs 15 residues. Losses at the gene ends were 1 base for V and 1 base for J; bases not matched to a gene: 3. CDR3 nucleotides: TGTGCCAGCAGTTTATCGGGACAGGTATCCTACGAGCAGTACTTC. This sequence encodes CASSLSGQVSYEQYF.

The rearrangement uses TRBV6-4 and TRBJ1-1, with unresolved D. Between the trimmed V and J ends, which lost 6 bases and 1 base, there was a span of 9 bases. This CDR3 is built from 13 residues. CDR1 is MRHNA and CDR2 is SNTAGT in the germline V gene. CDR3 residues: CASRKETNTEAFF. In nucleotides, the CDR3 is TGTGCCAGCAGGAAAGAGACGAACACTGAAGCTTTCTTT.

The chain carries TRBV5-5 and TRBJ1-2, with 10 bases identical to TRBD1. Germline CDR1 reads SGHKS; CDR2 reads YYEKEE (reference sequence). J gave up 6 bases and V 2 bases, and 1 base lay outside the gene matches. This CDR3 has 13 residues. CDR3 sequence (DNA): TGTGCCAGCAGCTTAGGGACAGGGGATGGCTACACCTTC. Translating it yields CASSLGTGDGYTF. The entire variable domain, with the rest obtained from reference TRBV5-5 and TRBJ1-2, is as follows: DAGVTQSPTHLIKTRGQQVTLRCSPISGHKSVSWYQQVLGQGPQFIFQYYEKEERGRGNFPDRFSARQFPNYSSELNVNALLLGDSALYLCASSLGTGDGYTFGSGTRLTVV.

This sequence joins TRBV4-2 and TRBJ2-2, with 10 bases identical to TRBD2. Germline lookup yields CDR1 LGHNA and CDR2 YNFKEQ. This CDR3 has 16 amino acids. With V trimmed by 4 bases and J by 3 bases, 5 bases remained unmatched. The CDR3 loop is CASSLTSGTDTGELFF. CDR3 bases: TGTGCCAGCAGCCTTACTAGCGGGACCGACACCGGGGAGCTGTTTTTT.

This chain joins TRBV5-1 and TRBJ2-3; D gene ambiguous. Germline CDR1 and CDR2: SGHRS and YFSETQ. Trimming stripped 0 bases from V and 5 bases from J, with 19 bases between. The CDR3 covers 17 residues. As DNA, the CDR3 is TGCGCCAGCAGCTTGGGACGTCAGTCGGACGGCGGAGATACGCAGTATTTT. Its translation is CASSLGRQSDGGDTQYF.

Only one count was recorded for this clone. This chain uses TRBV2 with TRBJ1-5; TRBD1 agrees at 10 bases. The CDR3 is 15 residues long. After removal of 3 bases from V and 6 bases from J, the junction contained 5 bases not matched to a gene. The germline V gene has CDR1 SNHLY and CDR2 FYNNEI. CDR3 loop: CASSDGGTGAQPQHF. CDR3 nucleotide sequence: TGTGCCAGCAGTGATGGGGGGACAGGGGCTCAGCCCCAGCATTTT.

This chain joins TRBV27 and TRBJ2-3; 9 bases fit TRBD2. Unmatched junction bases numbered 8, after V lost 5 bases and J lost 5 bases. CDR1 and CDR2 from the germline V gene are MNHEY and SMNVEV (reference sequence). The CDR3 consists of 15 residues. The chain's CDR3 is CASSVAGDGLDTQYF. CDR3 sequence (DNA): TGTGCCAGCAGTGTAGCGGGAGACGGCTTAGATACGCAGTATTTT.

The chain links TRBV30 to TRBJ2-1; D gene unclear. There are 13 residues in the CDR3. CDR1 and CDR2 (germline): GTSNPN, SVGIG (reference sequence). V lost 4 bases and J 4 bases, leaving 11 bases between the germline ends. The CDR3 bases are TGTGCCTGGACAGTCCTGAATTACAATGAGCAGTTCTTC. Encoded protein: CAWTVLNYNEQFF.

This clone has only one observation. The chain recombines TRBV19 with TRBJ2-3, with TRBD2 matching 12 bases. This CDR3 has 16 residues. Germline CDR1 LNHDA, CDR2 SQIVND (reference sequence). The V segment lost 3 bases and the J segment 0 bases; nucleotides outside the gene matches: 1. The CDR3 protein is CASSILAGGSTDTQYF. CDR3 DNA sequence: TGTGCCAGTAGTATCCTAGCGGGAGGGAGCACAGATACGCAGTATTTT.

This clone was seen more than once but under ten times. J is TRBJ2-3 and V is TRBV6-4, with TRBD2 matching 11 bases. Germline CDR1 is MRHNA and CDR2 is SNTAGT. Trimming took 6 bases from V and 5 from J; bases not matched to a gene: 7. The CDR3 is made up of 15 amino acids. For the CDR3, the DNA is TGTGCCAGCAGCCTACTAGCGGGAGCTGGAGATACGCAGTATTTT. Translation: CASSLLAGAGDTQYF.

The rearrangement links TRBV5-5 to TRBJ2-7; possible D gene TRBD2, 6 bases. This CDR3 comprises 15 residues. CDR1 SGHKS and CDR2 YYEKEE come from the germline V gene (reference sequence). V was pared by 2 bases and J by 0 bases, with 12 bases between. The CDR3 coding sequence is TGTGCCAGCAGCTTTGCCGGGGGAAGCTCCTACGAGCAGTACTTC. It yields the protein CASSFAGGSSYEQYF.

The chain carries TRBV4-1 and TRBJ1-5, with TRBD1 matching 7 bases. Unmatched junction bases numbered 8, after V lost 3 bases and J lost 0 bases. The CDR3 consists of 17 residues. In germline, CDR1 is MGHRA, CDR2 YSYEKL. CDR3 region: CASSHRTGKTSNQPQHF. CDR3 DNA: TGCGCCAGCAGCCATCGGACAGGAAAGACTAGCAATCAGCCCCAGCATTTT.

The chain links TRBV7-9 to TRBJ2-1; TRBD1 matches 10 bases. This CDR3 contains 17 residues. CDR1 and CDR2 (germline): SEHNR, FQNEAQ (reference sequence). V shed 4 bases, J shed 4 bases, and the junction held 10 bases outside the gene matches. The CDR3 here is CASSSPYRTGGYNEQFF. In nucleotides, the CDR3 is TGTGCCAGCAGCTCACCTTATAGGACAGGGGGATACAATGAGCAGTTCTTC.

This chain connects TRBV14 to TRBJ2-3, with 11 bases identical to TRBD2. This CDR3 spans 16 amino acids. CDR1 and CDR2 from the germline V gene are SGHDN and FVKESK. J was trimmed by 0 bases and V by 5 bases; bases with no gene match: 4. CDR3 nucleotides: TGTGCCAGCAGCAGACTAGCGGGGAATAGCACAGATACGCAGTATTTT. This translates into CASSRLAGNSTDTQYF.

The chain combines TRBV27 with TRBJ2-3, with a weak D call TRBD2 (7 bases). Trimming removed 4 bases at V and 2 bases at J, with 19 bases between. The CDR3 is made up of 17 amino acids. In germline, CDR1 is MNHEY, CDR2 SMNVEV (reference sequence). CDR3 coding DNA: TGTGCCAGCAGTTCCAAAATTCCGGGGGGCCCCACAGATACGCAGTATTTT. Encoded protein: CASSSKIPGGPTDTQYF.

V is TRBV28 and J is TRBJ1-1; 7 nucleotides line up with TRBD1. This CDR3 region has 18 residues. The ends lost 3 bases at V and 0 bases at J; junction bases unmatched: 13. CDR1 MDHEN and CDR2 SYDVKM come from the germline V gene. The CDR3 coding sequence is TGTGCCAGCAGTTTTCGTGTTAGGGGGCTATCCATGAACACTGAAGCTTTCTTT. It codes for CASSFRVRGLSMNTEAFF.